This T cell receptor (beta chain) originates from a study of blood T cell repertoires in COVID-19. The overall study: Both acute and convalescent COVID-19 samples were obtained from the United States, Italy and Spain. Sources were T cells, B-cell-depleted T cells, or PBMCs; the material itself was cDNA or gDNA.

Source study methods: Amplifying reference gene primers gave estimates of nucleated cell counts. Repertoires were generated with immunoSEQ multiplex PCR, while TCRdb's copy carries only in-frame clones and drops some. The DNA gave D and trimming, while V, J and clone size come from that table. The table has about 170,000 clones, just over 90% seen once. Seattle patients were enrolled while actively infected and followed longitudinally. The CDR3 contains 15 residues. The germline V gene has CDR1 MNHNY and CDR2 SVGAGI (reference sequence). The V segment lost 6 bases and the J segment 7 bases; nucleotides outside the gene matches: 13.

This TCR was recovered from a man aged 18 to 30 with COVID-19, enrolled during active disease. V usage is TRBV6-6 and J usage is TRBJ2-7; 9 positions match TRBD1. Sequencing was performed on peripheral blood. The DNA of the CDR3 is TGTGCCAGCAGGGAGGACAGGGGTGGAATGAGGGAGCAGTACTTC. It specifies CASREDRGGMREQYF.